The next 3 T cell receptor beta chains were all read from a single sample in a study of blood T cell repertoires in COVID-19. The table came from immunoSEQ multiplex PCR; TCRdb's copy has only in-frame clones and leaves some out. The sample records more than 40,000 clones, about 81% being singletons. Material: peripheral blood. Source of these receptors: a human donor with acute or convalescent COVID-19. The donor label of this sample is uncertain.

The chain employs TRBV28 and TRBJ2-7; a weak D match, TRBD1 (6 bases). The CDR3 has 13 residues. Deletions cut 7 bases from V and 6 bases from J, with 16 bases between. Germline-derived CDR1 and CDR2 are MDHEN and SYDVKM. CDR3 loop: CASINPRGGEQYF. CDR3 DNA sequence: TGTGCCAGCATTAACCCCAGAGGGGGCGAGCAGTACTTC.

This clone is a singleton in its sample. This chain connects TRBV3-1 (or the pseudogene TRBV3-2) to TRBJ2-6; D is perhaps TRBD1 (6 bases). Trimming shortened V by 5 bases and J by 2 bases, and 13 bases separated the two germline ends. The length of the CDR3 is 16 residues. Looked up from germline, CDR1 is LGHDT and CDR2 is YNNKEL (reference sequence). The CDR3 coding sequence is TGTGCCAGCAGCTCCCAACCAGGGGCTGGGGCCAACGTCCTGACTTTC. Translation: CASSSQPGAGANVLTF.

V usage is TRBV6-1 and J usage is TRBJ1-2; D gene uncertain. CDR3 length equals 13 residues. V was shortened by 2 bases and J by 7 bases, with 11 bases between the two germline ends. Germline V gene lookup returns CDR1 MNHNS and CDR2 SASEGT. The CDR3 coding sequence is TGTGCCAGCAGTGAACCGAATGCCGGTGGCTACACCTTC. This translates into CASSEPNAGGYTF.